This TCR beta chain was identified during a study of technical replicates of blood from four donors. CDR1 is MGHRA and CDR2 is YSYEKL in the germline V gene. CDR3 size: 17 residues. V was pared by 3 bases and J by 5 bases, with 12 bases of the junction left unmatched. The data were produced by immunoSEQ multiplex PCR, yet TCRdb's version contains in-frame clones alone and is incomplete. This table has fewer than 100,000 clones, approximately 96% appearing once. The receptor was derived from a human donor in good health. Input material: T cells isolated from PBMCs. The V gene is TRBV4-1, the J gene TRBJ2-1; 8 nucleotides line up with TRBD2. CDR3 amino acids: CASSHGGIRGGNNEQFF. In DNA form, the CDR3 reads TGCGCCAGCAGCCATGGAGGGATCCGGGGGGGGAACAATGAGCAGTTCTTC.